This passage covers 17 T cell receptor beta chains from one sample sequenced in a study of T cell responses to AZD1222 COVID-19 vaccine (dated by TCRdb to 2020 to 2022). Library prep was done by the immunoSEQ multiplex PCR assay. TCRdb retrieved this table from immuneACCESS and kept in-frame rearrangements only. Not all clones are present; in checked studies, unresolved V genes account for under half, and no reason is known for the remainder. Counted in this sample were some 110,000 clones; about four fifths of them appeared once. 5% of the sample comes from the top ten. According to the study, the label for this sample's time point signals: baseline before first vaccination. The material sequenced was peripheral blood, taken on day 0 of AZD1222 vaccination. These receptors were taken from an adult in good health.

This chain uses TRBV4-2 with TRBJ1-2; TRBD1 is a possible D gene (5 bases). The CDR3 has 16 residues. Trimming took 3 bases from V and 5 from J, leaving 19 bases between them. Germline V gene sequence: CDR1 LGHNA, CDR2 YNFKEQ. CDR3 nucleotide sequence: TGTGCCAGCAGCCACGAGACCCGGGACGGTGAATATGGCTACACCTTC. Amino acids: CASSHETRDGEYGYTF.

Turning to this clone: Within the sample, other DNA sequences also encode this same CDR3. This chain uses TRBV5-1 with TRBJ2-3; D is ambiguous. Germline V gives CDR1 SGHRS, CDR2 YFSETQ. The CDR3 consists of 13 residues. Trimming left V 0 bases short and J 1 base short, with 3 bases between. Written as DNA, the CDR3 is TGCGCCAGCAGCTTGGCGGGCACAGATACGCAGTATTTT. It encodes CASSLAGTDTQYF.

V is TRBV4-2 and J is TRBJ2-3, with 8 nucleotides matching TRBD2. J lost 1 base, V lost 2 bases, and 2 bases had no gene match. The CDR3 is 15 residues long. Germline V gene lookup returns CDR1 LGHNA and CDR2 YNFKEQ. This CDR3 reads CASSQPLAGTDTQYF. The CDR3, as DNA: TGTGCCAGCAGCCAACCACTAGCGGGCACAGATACGCAGTATTTT.

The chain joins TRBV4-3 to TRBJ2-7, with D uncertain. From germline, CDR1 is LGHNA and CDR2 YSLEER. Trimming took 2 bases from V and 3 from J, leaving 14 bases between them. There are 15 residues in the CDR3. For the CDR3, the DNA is TGCGCCAGCAGCCAATTCAAAACTTCCCGCTACGAGCAGTACTTC. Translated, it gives CASSQFKTSRYEQYF.

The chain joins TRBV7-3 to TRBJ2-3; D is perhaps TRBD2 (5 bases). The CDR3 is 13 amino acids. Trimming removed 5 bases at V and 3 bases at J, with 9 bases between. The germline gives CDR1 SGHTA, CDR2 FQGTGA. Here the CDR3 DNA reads TGTGCCAGCAGCCGCGGGCAGACAGATACGCAGTATTTT. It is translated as CASSRGQTDTQYF.

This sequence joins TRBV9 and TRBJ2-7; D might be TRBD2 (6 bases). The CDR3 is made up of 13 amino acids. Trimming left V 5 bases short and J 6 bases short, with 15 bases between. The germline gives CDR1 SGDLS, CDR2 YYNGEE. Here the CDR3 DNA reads TGTGCCAGCAGTCTGACTAGTTCGGCCGAGCAGTACTTC. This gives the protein CASSLTSSAEQYF.

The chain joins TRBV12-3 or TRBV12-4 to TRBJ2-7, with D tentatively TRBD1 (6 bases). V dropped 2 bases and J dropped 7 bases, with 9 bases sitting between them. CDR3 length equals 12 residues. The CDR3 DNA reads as TGTGCCAGCAGTTTAAGAGGGGGAGAGCAGTACTTC. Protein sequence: CASSLRGGEQYF.

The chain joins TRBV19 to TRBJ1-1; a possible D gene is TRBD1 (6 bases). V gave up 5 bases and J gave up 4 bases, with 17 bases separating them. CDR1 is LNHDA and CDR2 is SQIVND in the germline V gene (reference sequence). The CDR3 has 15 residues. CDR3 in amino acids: CASSVRRRGTTEAFF. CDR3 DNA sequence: TGTGCCAGTAGTGTCCGGCGGAGGGGGACCACTGAAGCTTTCTTT.

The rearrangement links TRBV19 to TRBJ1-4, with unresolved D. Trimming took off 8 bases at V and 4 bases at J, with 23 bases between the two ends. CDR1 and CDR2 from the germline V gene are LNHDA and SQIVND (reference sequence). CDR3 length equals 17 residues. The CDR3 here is CASRDGRTSSNNEKLFF. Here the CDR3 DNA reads TGTGCCAGTCGAGACGGCCGTACCTCTTCGAATAATGAAAAACTGTTTTTT.

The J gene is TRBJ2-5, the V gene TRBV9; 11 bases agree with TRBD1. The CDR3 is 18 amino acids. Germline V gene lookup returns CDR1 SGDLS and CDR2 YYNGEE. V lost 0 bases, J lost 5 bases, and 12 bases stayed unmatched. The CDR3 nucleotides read TGTGCCAGCAGCGTAGCCCCTCCGTGGGACAGGGGGAGGGAGACCCAGTACTTC. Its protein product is CASSVAPPWDRGRETQYF.

This CDR3 is CASRPLGQANTGELFF. CDR3 DNA: TGTGCCAGTAGACCCCTCGGACAGGCGAACACCGGGGAGCTGTTTTTT. V usage is TRBV19 and J usage is TRBJ2-2; 7 positions agree with TRBD1. The junction had 7 bases not matched to a gene; V was cut back by 6 bases and J by 0 bases. Germline V gene lookup returns CDR1 LNHDA and CDR2 SQIVND (reference sequence). CDR3 size: 16 residues. The variable domain in full, with the rest retrieved from reference TRBV19 and TRBJ2-2, is DGGITQSPKYLFRKEGQNVTLSCEQNLNHDAMYWYRQDPGQGLRLIYYSQIVNDFQKGDIAEGYSVSREKKESFPLTVTSAQKNPTAFYLCASRPLGQANTGELFFGEGSRLTVL.

The CDR3 protein is CASNKGRTPNQPQHF. Written as DNA, the CDR3 is TGTGCCAGCAACAAAGGGAGGACACCCAATCAGCCCCAGCATTTT. V usage is TRBV6-5 and J usage is TRBJ1-5, with a tentative D call TRBD1 (5 bases). Germline values: CDR1 MNHEY, CDR2 SVGAGI. The length of the CDR3 is 15 residues. V gave up 7 bases and J gave up 3 bases, with 16 bases separating them.

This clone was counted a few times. This chain's CDR3 is CASSSDRGTGYGYTF. DNA for the CDR3: TGTGCCAGCAGCTCCGACAGGGGAACTGGGTATGGCTACACCTTC. The rearrangement links TRBV7-4 to TRBJ1-2; 8 nucleotides agree with TRBD1. Germline V gene lookup returns CDR1 SGHVT and CDR2 SQSDAQ. V lost 4 bases to trimming and J lost 5 bases; unmatched junction nucleotides: 9. This CDR3 has 15 residues.

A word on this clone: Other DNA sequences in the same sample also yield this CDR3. The CDR3 DNA reads TGTGCCAGCAGCTTAGGCTCTTACGAGCAGTACTTC. Encoded protein: CASSLGSYEQYF. The rearrangement uses TRBV7-9 and TRBJ2-7, with D uncertain. Between the trimmed V and J ends, which lost 1 base and 4 bases, there was a span of 5 bases. The CDR3 covers 12 residues. Germline CDR1 is SEHNR and CDR2 is FQNEAQ (reference sequence).

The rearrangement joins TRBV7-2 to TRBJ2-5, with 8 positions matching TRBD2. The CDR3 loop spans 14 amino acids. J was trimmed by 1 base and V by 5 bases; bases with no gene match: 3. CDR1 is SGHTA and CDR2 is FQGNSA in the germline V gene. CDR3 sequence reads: CASSPGGAQETQYF. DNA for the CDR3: TGTGCCAGCAGCCCCGGGGGGGCCCAAGAGACCCAGTACTTC.

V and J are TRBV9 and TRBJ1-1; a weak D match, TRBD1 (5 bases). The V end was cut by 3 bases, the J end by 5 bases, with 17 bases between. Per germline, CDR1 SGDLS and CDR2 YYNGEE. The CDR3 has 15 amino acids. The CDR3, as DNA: TGTGCCAGCAGCGAGCAGGGCGGGGAAAGGACTGAAGCTTTCTTT. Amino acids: CASSEQGGERTEAFF.

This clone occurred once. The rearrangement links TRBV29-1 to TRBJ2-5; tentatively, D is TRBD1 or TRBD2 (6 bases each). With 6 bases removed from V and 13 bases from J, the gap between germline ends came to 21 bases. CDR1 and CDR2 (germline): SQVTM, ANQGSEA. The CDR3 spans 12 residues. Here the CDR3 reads CSVDGGLGWTYF. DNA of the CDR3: TGCAGCGTGGATGGGGGGCTGGGGTGGACGTACTTC. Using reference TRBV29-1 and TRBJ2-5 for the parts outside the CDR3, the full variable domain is SAVISQKPSRDICQRGTSLTIQCQVDSQVTMMFWYRQQPGQSLTLIATANQGSEATYESGFVIDKFPISRPNLTFSTLTVSNMSPEDSSIYLCSVDGGLGWTYFGPGTRLLVL.